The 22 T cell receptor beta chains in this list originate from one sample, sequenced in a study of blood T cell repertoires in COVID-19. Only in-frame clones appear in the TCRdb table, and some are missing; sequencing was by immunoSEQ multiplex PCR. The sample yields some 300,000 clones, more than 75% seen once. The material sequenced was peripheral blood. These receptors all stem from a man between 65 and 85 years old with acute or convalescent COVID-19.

CDR3 protein: CASSYRDRRALYGYTF. The CDR3 nucleotides read TGTGCCAGCAGTTACCGGGACAGGCGGGCCCTCTATGGCTACACCTTC. The chain couples TRBV6-2 or TRBV6-3 to TRBJ1-2; 8 bases fit TRBD1. The CDR3 runs 16 residues. J was trimmed by 4 bases and V by 2 bases; bases with no gene match: 9. Germline loops: CDR1 MNHEY, CDR2 SVGEGT.

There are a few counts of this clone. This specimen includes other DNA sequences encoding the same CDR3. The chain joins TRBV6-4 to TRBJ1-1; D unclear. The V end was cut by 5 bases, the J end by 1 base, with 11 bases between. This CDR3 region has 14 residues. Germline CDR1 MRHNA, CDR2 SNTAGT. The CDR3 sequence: CASSPSPGNTEAFF. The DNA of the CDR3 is TGTGCCAGCAGTCCCTCTCCCGGGAACACTGAAGCTTTCTTT.

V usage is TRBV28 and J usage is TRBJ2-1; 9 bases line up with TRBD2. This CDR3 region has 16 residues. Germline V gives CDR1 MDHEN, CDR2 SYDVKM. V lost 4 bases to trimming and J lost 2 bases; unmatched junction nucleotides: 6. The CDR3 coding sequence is TGTGCCAGCAGTTCCCCTAGCGGGACCACCTACAATGAGCAGTTCTTC. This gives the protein CASSSPSGTTYNEQFF.

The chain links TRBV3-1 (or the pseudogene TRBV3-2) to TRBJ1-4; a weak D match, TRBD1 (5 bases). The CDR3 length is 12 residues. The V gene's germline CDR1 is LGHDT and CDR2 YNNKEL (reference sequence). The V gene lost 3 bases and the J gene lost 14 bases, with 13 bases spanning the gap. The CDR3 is CASSHRQSPLFF. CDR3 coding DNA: TGTGCCAGCAGCCACCGACAGAGTCCTCTGTTTTTT.

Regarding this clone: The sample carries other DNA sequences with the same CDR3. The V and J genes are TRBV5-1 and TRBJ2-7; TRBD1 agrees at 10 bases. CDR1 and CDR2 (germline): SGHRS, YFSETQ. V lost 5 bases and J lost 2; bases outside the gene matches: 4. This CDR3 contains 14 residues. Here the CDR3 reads CASSSGTGAYEQYF. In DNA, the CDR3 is TGCGCCAGCAGTTCCGGGACAGGGGCCTACGAGCAGTACTTC.

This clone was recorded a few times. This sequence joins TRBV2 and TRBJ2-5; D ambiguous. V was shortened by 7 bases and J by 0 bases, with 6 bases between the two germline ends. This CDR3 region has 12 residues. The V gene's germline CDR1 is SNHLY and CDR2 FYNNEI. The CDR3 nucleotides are TGTGCCAGCAAGCAAGACCAAGAGACCCAGTACTTC. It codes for CASKQDQETQYF. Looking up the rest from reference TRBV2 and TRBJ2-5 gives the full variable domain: EPEVTQTPSHQVTQMGQEVILRCVPISNHLYFYWYRQILGQKVEFLVSFYNNEISEKSEIFDDQFSVERPDGSNFTLKIRSTKLEDSAMYFCASKQDQETQYFGPGTRLLVL.

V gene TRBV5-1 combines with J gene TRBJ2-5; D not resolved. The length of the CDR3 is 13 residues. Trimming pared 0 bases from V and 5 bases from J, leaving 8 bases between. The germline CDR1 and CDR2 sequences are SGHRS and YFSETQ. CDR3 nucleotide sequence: TGCGCCAGCAGCTTGGAGCCCGGGGAGACCCAGTACTTC. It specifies CASSLEPGETQYF. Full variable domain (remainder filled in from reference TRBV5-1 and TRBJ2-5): KAGVTQTPRYLIKTRGQQVTLSCSPISGHRSVSWYQQTPGQGLQFLFEYFSETQRNKGNFPGRFSGRQFSNSRSEMNVSTLELGDSALYLCASSLEPGETQYFGPGTRLLVL.

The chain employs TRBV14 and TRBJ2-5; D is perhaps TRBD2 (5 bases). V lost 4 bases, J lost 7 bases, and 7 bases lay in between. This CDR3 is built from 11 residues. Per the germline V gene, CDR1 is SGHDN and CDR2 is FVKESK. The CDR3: CASSLSGTQYF. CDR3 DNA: TGTGCCAGCAGCCTCAGCGGGACCCAGTACTTC.

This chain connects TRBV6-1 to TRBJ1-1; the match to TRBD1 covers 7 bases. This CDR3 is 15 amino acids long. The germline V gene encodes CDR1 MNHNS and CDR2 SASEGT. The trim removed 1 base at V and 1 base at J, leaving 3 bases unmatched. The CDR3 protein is CASSEDTGANTEAFF. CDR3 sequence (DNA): TGTGCCAGCAGTGAAGATACAGGGGCGAACACTGAAGCTTTCTTT.

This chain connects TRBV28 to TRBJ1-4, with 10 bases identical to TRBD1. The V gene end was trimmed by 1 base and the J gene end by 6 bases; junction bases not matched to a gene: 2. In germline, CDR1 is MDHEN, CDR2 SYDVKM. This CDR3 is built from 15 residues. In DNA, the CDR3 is TGTGCCAGCAGTTTATCCGGGACAGGGGATGAAAAACTGTTTTTT. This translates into CASSLSGTGDEKLFF.

The DNA of the CDR3 is TGTGCCAGCCGGGGTTGGCAAGAGACCCAGTACTTC. Its protein is CASRGWQETQYF. The rearrangement uses TRBV3-1 (or the pseudogene TRBV3-2) and TRBJ2-5; D is perhaps TRBD2 (5 bases). Germline V CDR1 and CDR2: LGHDT, YNNKEL (reference sequence). CDR3 length equals 12 residues. Between the trimmed V and J ends, which lost 8 bases and 2 bases, there was a span of 9 bases.

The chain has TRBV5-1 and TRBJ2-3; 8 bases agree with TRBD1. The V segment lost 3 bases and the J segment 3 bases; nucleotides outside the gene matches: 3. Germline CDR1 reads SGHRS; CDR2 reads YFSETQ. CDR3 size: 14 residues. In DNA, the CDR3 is TGCGCCAGCAGCTGGACAGGGTCAACAGATACGCAGTATTTT. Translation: CASSWTGSTDTQYF.

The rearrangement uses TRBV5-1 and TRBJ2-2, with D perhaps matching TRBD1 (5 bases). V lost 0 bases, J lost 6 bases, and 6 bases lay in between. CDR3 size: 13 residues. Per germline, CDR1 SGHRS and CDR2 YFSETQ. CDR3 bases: TGCGCCAGCAGCTTGGAGGGGTCCGGGGAGCTGTTTTTT. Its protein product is CASSLEGSGELFF.

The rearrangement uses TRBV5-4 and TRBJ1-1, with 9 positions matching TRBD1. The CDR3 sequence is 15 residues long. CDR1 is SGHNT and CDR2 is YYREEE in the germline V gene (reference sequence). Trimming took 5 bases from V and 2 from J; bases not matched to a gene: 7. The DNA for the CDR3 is TGTGCCAGCAGTTTGACAGGGGGGTTTAACACTGAAGCTTTCTTT. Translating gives CASSLTGGFNTEAFF.

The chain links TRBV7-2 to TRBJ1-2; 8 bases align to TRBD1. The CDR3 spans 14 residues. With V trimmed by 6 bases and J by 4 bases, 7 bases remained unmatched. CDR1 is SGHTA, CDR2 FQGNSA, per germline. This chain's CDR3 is CASRPQGGGYGYTF. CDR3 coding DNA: TGTGCCAGCAGACCACAGGGGGGGGGCTATGGCTACACCTTC.

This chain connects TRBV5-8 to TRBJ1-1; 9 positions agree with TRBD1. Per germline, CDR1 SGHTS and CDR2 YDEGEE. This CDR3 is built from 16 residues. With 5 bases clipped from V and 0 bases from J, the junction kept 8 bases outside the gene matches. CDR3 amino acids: CASSTGQGFMNTEAFF. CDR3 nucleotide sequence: TGTGCCAGCAGTACGGGACAGGGCTTCATGAACACTGAAGCTTTCTTT.

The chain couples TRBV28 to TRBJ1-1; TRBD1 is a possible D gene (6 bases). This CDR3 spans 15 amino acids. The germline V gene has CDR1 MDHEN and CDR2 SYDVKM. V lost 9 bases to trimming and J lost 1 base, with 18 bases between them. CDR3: CASLVAGTPNTEAFF. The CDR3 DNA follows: TGTGCCAGTTTGGTCGCCGGGACACCGAACACTGAAGCTTTCTTT.

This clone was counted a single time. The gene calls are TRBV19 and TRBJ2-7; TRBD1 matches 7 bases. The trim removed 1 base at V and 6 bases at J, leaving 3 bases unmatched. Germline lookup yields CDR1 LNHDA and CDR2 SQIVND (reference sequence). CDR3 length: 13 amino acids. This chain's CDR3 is CASSIGGQAEQYF. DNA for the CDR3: TGTGCCAGTAGTATAGGAGGACAGGCCGAGCAGTACTTC.

The CDR3 region is CASSQVGGTNEKLFF. In DNA, the CDR3 is TGTGCCAGCAGCCAAGTCGGGGGTACTAATGAAAAACTGTTTTTT. V is TRBV14 and J is TRBJ1-4; D perhaps matches TRBD1 (5 bases). The CDR3 is 15 amino acids. Germline V gene data show CDR1 as SGHDN and CDR2 as FVKESK. Between the trimmed V and J ends, which lost 1 base and 2 bases, there was a span of 8 bases. The complete variable domain, with remaining parts taken from reference TRBV14 and TRBJ1-4, reads EAGVTQFPSHSVIEKGQTVTLRCDPISGHDNLYWYRRVMGKEIKFLLHFVKESKQDESGMPNNRFLAERTGGTYSTLKVQPAELEDSGVYFCASSQVGGTNEKLFFGSGTQLSVL.

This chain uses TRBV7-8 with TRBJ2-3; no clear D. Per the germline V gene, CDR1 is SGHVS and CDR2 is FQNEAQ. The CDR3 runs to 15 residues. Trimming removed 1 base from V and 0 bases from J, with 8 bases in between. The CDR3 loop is CASSLGTTSTDTQYF. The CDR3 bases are TGTGCCAGCAGCTTAGGCACTACTAGCACAGATACGCAGTATTTT. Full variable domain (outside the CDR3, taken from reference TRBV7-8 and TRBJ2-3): GAGVSQSPRYKVAKRGQDVALRCDPISGHVSLFWYQQALGQGPEFLTYFQNEAQLDKSGLPSDRFFAERPEGSVSTLKIQRTQQEDSAVYLCASSLGTTSTDTQYFGPGTRLTVL.

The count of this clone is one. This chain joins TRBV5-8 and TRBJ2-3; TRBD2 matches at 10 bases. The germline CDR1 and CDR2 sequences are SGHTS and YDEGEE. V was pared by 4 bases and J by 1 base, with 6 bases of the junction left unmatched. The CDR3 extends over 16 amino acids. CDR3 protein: CASSETSGDRTDTQYF. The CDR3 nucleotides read TGTGCCAGCAGCGAAACTAGCGGGGACCGCACAGATACGCAGTATTTT.

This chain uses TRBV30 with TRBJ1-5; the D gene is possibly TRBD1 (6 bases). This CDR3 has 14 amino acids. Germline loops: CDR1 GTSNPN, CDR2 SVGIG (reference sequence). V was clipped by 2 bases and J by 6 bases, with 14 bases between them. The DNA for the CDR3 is TGTGCCTGGAGTAACAGGGCAGTCTTTCAGCCCCAGCATTTT. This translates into CAWSNRAVFQPQHF.